Below, 23 T cell receptor beta chains from the same sample are listed, as sequenced in a study of T-cell reconstitution after alpha-beta-depleted transplantation in children. Researchers prepared the TCRbeta library using unique molecular identifiers, the study reports. Using its own MiXCR run on the PCR reads, TCRdb lists one record per CDR3 protein. The table has around 680,000 distinct CDR3 sequences, 15% to 20% seen once. Sequencing used PBMCs from the stem cell graft donor, obtained from the stem cell graft. The receptor source for this set is a human donor who donated a stem cell graft to a child with acute myeloid leukemia.

This clonotype was recorded at least ten times. This sequence joins TRBV20-1 and TRBJ1-3; TRBD1 might be the D (5 bases). Deletions cut 5 bases from V and 2 bases from J, with 13 bases between. From germline, CDR1 is DFQATT and CDR2 SNEGSKA (reference sequence). The CDR3 covers 14 residues. CDR3 nucleotides: TGCAGTGCTTCCCAGACGGGGGCTGGAAACACCATATATTTT. Its translation: CSASQTGAGNTIYF.

Many counts were recorded for this clonotype. The CDR3 sequence is CSATSGGNQETQYF. CDR3 DNA sequence: TGCAGTGCTACTAGCGGGGGAAACCAAGAGACCCAGTACTTC. The V gene is TRBV20-1, the J gene TRBJ2-5; 10 bases match TRBD2. Trimming at V came to 4 bases and at J to 0 bases, leaving 2 bases not matched to a gene. This CDR3 has 14 amino acids. The germline CDR1 and CDR2 sequences are DFQATT and SNEGSKA (reference sequence).

This chain links TRBV7-2 with TRBJ2-1, with D possibly TRBD1 on 5 matching bases. Trimming pared 3 bases from V and 15 bases from J, leaving 18 bases between. CDR3 length equals 13 residues. Germline values: CDR1 SGHTA, CDR2 FQGNSA. The CDR3 sequence is CASSFIQGLQRFF. The CDR3 DNA is TGTGCCAGCAGCTTTATTCAGGGTCTTCAGAGGTTCTTC. The whole variable domain, remainder taken from reference TRBV7-2 and TRBJ2-1, is GAGVSQSPSNKVTEKGKDVELRCDPISGHTALYWYRQSLGQGLEFLIYFQGNSAPDKSGLPSDRFSAERTGGSVSTLTIQRTQQEDSAVYLCASSFIQGLQRFFGPGTRLTVL.

The V gene is TRBV4-1, the J gene TRBJ1-2; D is possibly TRBD1 (5 bases). Germline V CDR1 and CDR2: MGHRA, YSYEKL. V lost 0 bases and J lost 0, with 11 bases in between. The CDR3 runs to 16 residues. The CDR3 DNA sequence: TGCGCCAGCAGCCAAGAAGGGAGGGGACCTAACTATGGCTACACCTTC. This encodes CASSQEGRGPNYGYTF.

This clonotype was picked up many times. The rearrangement joins TRBV12-3 or TRBV12-4 to TRBJ1-2; possibly TRBD1 for D (6 bases). V dropped 5 bases and J dropped 4 bases, with 11 bases sitting between them. This CDR3 contains 13 residues. CDR3 in amino acids: CASSPDRIYGYTF. CDR3 in DNA: TGTGCCAGCAGTCCCGACAGGATCTATGGCTACACCTTC.

Details on this clonotype: This CDR3 fails to terminate in the conserved phenylalanine or tryptophan, so it likely reflects a read error. CDR3 loop: CASSFTGKTEAFL. CDR3 DNA sequence: TGTGCCAGCAGCTTCACAGGGAAAACTGAAGCTTTCCTT. The chain uses TRBV7-2 and TRBJ1-1, with D possibly being TRBD1 (6 bases). The CDR3 has 13 residues. Germline CDR1 is SGHTA and CDR2 is FQGNSA. Trimming shortened V by 3 bases and J by 5 bases, and 10 bases separated the two germline ends.

This clonotype has a handful of counts. This CDR3 reads CSARDKMNTEAFF. The DNA of the CDR3 is TGCAGTGCTCGGGACAAAATGAACACTGAAGCTTTCTTT. This chain links TRBV20-1 with TRBJ1-1; maybe TRBD1 (6 bases). The ends were cut back, 5 bases at V and 0 bases at J, with 10 bases in the middle. This CDR3 has 13 amino acids. Germline V CDR1 and CDR2: DFQATT, SNEGSKA (reference sequence).

This clonotype was counted only a few times. The chain joins TRBV9 to TRBJ1-2; D gene ambiguous. The V gene lost 2 bases and the J gene lost 8 bases, with 16 bases spanning the gap. The CDR3 has 14 amino acids. Germline CDR1 and CDR2: SGDLS and YYNGEE. The CDR3 here is CASSVVGGSGGYTF. In DNA form, the CDR3 reads TGTGCCAGCAGCGTTGTAGGTGGATCGGGCGGCTACACCTTC.

Of note for this clonotype: Just one base apart from a much larger clone, this may be a read error. CDR3 loop: CASSEGMESAADTQYF. CDR3 nucleotide sequence: TGTGCCAGCAGCGAAGGGATGGAGTCTGCGGCAGATACGCAGTATTTT. This sequence joins TRBV13 and TRBJ2-3; D is uncertain. The germline V gene encodes CDR1 PRHDT and CDR2 FYEKMQ (reference sequence). The CDR3 totals 16 residues. The germline V and J ends were trimmed by 5 bases and 4 bases, with 19 bases remaining between them.

A few counts support this clonotype. The rearrangement links TRBV29-1 to TRBJ1-5; D is unresolved. The V gene lost 4 bases and the J gene lost 4 bases, with 11 bases spanning the gap. This CDR3 region has 13 residues. The germline CDR1 and CDR2 sequences are SQVTM and ANQGSEA. CDR3 DNA sequence: TGCAGCGTTGGAGGCGGGGATAATCAGCCCCAGCATTTT. Its translation is CSVGGGDNQPQHF.

At least ten counts were recorded for this clonotype. The chain combines TRBV20-1 with TRBJ1-5; D perhaps matches TRBD1 (5 bases). This CDR3 has 13 residues. Germline assignment: CDR1 DFQATT and CDR2 SNEGSKA (reference sequence). Trimming removed 4 bases from V and 3 bases from J, with 10 bases in between. The CDR3 coding sequence is TGCAGTGCTAACCTAGGGGACAATCAGCCCCAGCATTTT. It specifies CSANLGDNQPQHF.

This clonotype was counted ten times or more. The V and J genes are TRBV12-3 or TRBV12-4 and TRBJ1-1; 7 bases fit TRBD1. V was clipped by 5 bases and J by 1 base; unmatched bases: 7. The CDR3 runs 15 residues. The CDR3 loop is CASSLTGDGNTEAFF. In DNA form, the CDR3 reads TGTGCCAGCAGTCTCACAGGGGACGGGAACACTGAAGCTTTCTTT.

This clonotype was seen at least ten times. The chain has TRBV10-3 and TRBJ1-2, with a tentative D call TRBD1 (6 bases). This CDR3 has 14 residues. Germline V lookup: CDR1 ENHRY, CDR2 SYGVKD. V lost 3 bases and J lost 7, with 15 bases in between. The CDR3 loop reads CAISEEAGVRGYTF. CDR3 in DNA: TGTGCCATCAGTGAAGAAGCAGGGGTGCGTGGCTACACCTTC.

The rearrangement uses TRBV20-1 and TRBJ1-2, with a tentative D call TRBD1 (5 bases). In germline, CDR1 is DFQATT, CDR2 SNEGSKA (reference sequence). Trimming cost V 4 bases and J 3 bases, with 12 bases left between them. This CDR3 comprises 13 residues. The CDR3 DNA is TGCAGTGCTACCGAAGGGGTGGACTATGGCTACACCTTC. Translation gives CSATEGVDYGYTF.

The genes are TRBV7-2 and TRBJ1-4; 9 nucleotides line up with TRBD1. CDR1 is SGHTA, CDR2 FQGNSA, per germline. J gave up 7 bases and V 3 bases, and 9 bases lay outside the gene matches. The CDR3 runs 16 residues. CDR3 protein: CASSFTPDRGTEKLFF. The DNA of the CDR3 is TGTGCCAGCAGCTTTACCCCGGACAGGGGCACTGAAAAACTGTTTTTT.

A word on this clonotype: Being one base from a much bigger clone, this may be a read error. The chain uses TRBV20-1 and TRBJ1-1; 7 bases line up with TRBD1. Germline V gene sequence: CDR1 DFQATT, CDR2 SNEGSKA (reference sequence). The CDR3 consists of 14 residues. J gave up 1 base and V 1 base, and 3 bases lay outside the gene matches. The CDR3 is CSARAGTANTEAFF. Written as DNA, the CDR3 is TGCAGTGCTAGAGCCGGGACAGCGAACACTGAAGCTTTCTTT.

At least ten counts were recorded for this clonotype. The chain uses TRBV6-1 and TRBJ1-5; D ambiguous. Trimming left V 5 bases short and J 0 bases short, with 8 bases between. Germline CDR1 MNHNS, CDR2 SASEGT. This CDR3 is 14 amino acids long. The CDR3 protein is CASSKQSSNQPQHF. CDR3 in DNA: TGTGCCAGCAGTAAACAGAGTAGCAATCAGCCCCAGCATTTT.

This clonotype was found a few times. This chain links TRBV24-1 with TRBJ2-2; TRBD2 might be the D (5 bases). The CDR3 sequence is 16 residues long. In germline, CDR1 is KGHDR, CDR2 SFDVKD. Between the trimmed V and J ends, which lost 2 bases and 3 bases, there was a span of 12 bases. The CDR3, as DNA: TGTGCCACCAGTGATTCCGGCGGGTGGGACACCGGGGAGCTGTTTTTT. This sequence encodes CATSDSGGWDTGELFF.

There are many counts of this clonotype. In DNA form, the CDR3 reads TGCGCCAGCAGCCACCGCAGTAGTAAGGGGTACAGTTCACCCCTCCACTTT. This codes for CASSHRSSKGYSSPLHF. The rearrangement links TRBV4-3 to TRBJ1-6, with a possible D match to TRBD1 (5 bases). V was shortened by 3 bases and J by 9 bases, with 21 bases between the two germline ends. The CDR3 extends over 17 amino acids. CDR1 and CDR2 (germline): LGHNA, YSLEER.

The chain links TRBV12-2 to TRBJ2-7; the table names TRBD1, a call not compared with the DNA. TRBV12-2 is a documented pseudogene. The CDR3 contains 18 residues. This CDR3 reads CASRFIRLGGAEKREQYV. Written as DNA, the CDR3 is TGTGCAAGTCGCTTCATTCGTTTGGGGGGCGCGGAGAAACGGGAGCAGTACGTC.

This chain links TRBV7-2 with TRBJ2-1; 8 nucleotides agree with TRBD2. The CDR3 loop spans 15 amino acids. V lost 1 base, J lost 6 bases, and 5 bases stayed unmatched. In germline, CDR1 is SGHTA, CDR2 FQGNSA. The CDR3 DNA sequence: TGTGCCAGCAGCTTAGGCCGGGGGGGCGGCAATGAGCAGTTCTTC. Protein product: CASSLGRGGGNEQFF.

This clonotype has just a few counts. V gene TRBV13 combines with J gene TRBJ1-2, with D unclear. Trimming pared 5 bases from V and 6 bases from J, leaving 19 bases between. The CDR3 spans 15 residues. CDR1 is PRHDT, CDR2 FYEKMQ, per germline (reference sequence). CDR3 sequence: CASSPRAAGRHGYTF. CDR3 nucleotide sequence: TGTGCCAGCAGCCCCCGTGCCGCCGGGAGGCATGGCTACACCTTC.

The table lists this clonotype with a few counts. The chain recombines TRBV5-5 with TRBJ2-2, with 8 bases that match TRBD1. This CDR3 comprises 17 residues. The junction had 13 bases not matched to a gene; V was cut back by 3 bases and J by 6 bases. From germline, CDR1 is SGHKS and CDR2 YYEKEE (reference sequence). The CDR3 loop reads CASSYRLGQGSAGELFF. The CDR3 DNA follows: TGTGCCAGCAGCTACCGTCTAGGACAGGGTTCCGCCGGGGAGCTGTTTTTT.